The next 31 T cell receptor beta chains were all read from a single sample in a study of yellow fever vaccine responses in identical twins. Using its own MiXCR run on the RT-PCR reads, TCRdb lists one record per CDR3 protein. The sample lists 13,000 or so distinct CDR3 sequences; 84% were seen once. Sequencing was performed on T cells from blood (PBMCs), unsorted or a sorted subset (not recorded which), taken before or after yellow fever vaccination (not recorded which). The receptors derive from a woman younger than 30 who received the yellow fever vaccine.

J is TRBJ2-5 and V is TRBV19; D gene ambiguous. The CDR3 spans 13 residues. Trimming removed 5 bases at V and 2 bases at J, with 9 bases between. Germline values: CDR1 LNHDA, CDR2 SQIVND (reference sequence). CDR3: CASSPIRQETQYF. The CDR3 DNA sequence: TGTGCCAGTAGTCCCATACGTCAAGAGACCCAGTACTTC.

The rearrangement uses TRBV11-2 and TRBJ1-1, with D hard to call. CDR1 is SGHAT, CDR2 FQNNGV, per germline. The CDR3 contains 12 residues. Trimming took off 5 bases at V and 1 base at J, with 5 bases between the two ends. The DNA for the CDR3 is TGTGCCAGCAGCCACGGGAACACTGAAGCTTTCTTT. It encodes CASSHGNTEAFF.

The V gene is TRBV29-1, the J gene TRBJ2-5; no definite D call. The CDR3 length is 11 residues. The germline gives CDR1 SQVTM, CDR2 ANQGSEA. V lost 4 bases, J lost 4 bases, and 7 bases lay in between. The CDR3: CSVVPRETQYF. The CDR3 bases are TGCAGCGTTGTTCCCCGAGAGACCCAGTACTTC.

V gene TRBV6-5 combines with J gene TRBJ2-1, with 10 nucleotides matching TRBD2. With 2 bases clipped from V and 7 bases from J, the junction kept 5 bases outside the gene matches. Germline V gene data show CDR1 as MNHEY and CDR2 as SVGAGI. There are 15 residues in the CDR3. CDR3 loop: CASSYSPSGGNEQFF. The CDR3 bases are TGTGCCAGCAGTTACAGCCCTAGCGGGGGTAATGAGCAGTTCTTC.

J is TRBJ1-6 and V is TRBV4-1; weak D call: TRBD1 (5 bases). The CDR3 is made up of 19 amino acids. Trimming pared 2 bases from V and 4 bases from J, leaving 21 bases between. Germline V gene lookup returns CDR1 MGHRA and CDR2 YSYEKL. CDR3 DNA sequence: TGCGCCAGCAGCCAACCCACTTCGGACACCTTATCATATAATTCACCCCTCCACTTT. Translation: CASSQPTSDTLSYNSPLHF.

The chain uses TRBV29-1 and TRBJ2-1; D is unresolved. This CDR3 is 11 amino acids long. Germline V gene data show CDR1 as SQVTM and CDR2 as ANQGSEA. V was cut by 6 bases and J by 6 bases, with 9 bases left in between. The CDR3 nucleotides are TGCAGCGTCCACTACCGCAATGAGCAGTTCTTC. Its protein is CSVHYRNEQFF.

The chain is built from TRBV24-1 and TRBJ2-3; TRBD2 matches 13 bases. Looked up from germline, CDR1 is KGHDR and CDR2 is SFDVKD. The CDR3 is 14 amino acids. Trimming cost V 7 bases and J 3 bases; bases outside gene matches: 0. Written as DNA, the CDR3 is TGTGCCACCAGGACTAGCGGGGGGACAGATACGCAGTATTTT. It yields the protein CATRTSGGTDTQYF.

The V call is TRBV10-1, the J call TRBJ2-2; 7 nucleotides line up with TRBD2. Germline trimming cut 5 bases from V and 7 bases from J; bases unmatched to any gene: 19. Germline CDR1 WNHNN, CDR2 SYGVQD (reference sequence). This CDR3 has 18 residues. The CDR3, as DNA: TGCGCCAGCAGTCCTTTGTGCGGGGACTACGCCCGGGGCGGGGAGCTGTTTTTT. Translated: CASSPLCGDYARGGELFF.

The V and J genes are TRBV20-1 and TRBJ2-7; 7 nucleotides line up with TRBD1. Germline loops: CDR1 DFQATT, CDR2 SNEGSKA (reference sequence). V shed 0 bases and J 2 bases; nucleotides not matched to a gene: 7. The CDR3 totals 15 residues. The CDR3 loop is CSARDMHGTAYEQYF. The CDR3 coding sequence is TGCAGTGCTAGAGACATGCACGGGACAGCCTACGAGCAGTACTTC.

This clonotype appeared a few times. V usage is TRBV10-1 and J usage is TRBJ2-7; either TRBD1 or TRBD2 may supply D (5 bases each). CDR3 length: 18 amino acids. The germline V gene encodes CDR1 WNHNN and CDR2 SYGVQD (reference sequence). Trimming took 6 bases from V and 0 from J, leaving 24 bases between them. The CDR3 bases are TGCGCCAGCAGCCTGAGGGGTCCGACAGCCTATCTCTCCTACGAGCAGTACTTC. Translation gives CASSLRGPTAYLSYEQYF.

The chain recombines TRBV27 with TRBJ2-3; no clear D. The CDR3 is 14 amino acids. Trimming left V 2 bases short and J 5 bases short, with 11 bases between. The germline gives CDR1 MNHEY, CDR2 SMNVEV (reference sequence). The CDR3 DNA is TGTGCCAGCAGTTTAGGGGTTGCTTTAGATACGCAGTATTTT. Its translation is CASSLGVALDTQYF.

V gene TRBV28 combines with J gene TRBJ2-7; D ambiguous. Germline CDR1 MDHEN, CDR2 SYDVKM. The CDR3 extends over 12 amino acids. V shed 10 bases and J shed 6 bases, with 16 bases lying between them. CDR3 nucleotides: TGTGCCACCTCCCTCAGGTCCGGCGAGCAGTACTTC. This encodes CATSLRSGEQYF.

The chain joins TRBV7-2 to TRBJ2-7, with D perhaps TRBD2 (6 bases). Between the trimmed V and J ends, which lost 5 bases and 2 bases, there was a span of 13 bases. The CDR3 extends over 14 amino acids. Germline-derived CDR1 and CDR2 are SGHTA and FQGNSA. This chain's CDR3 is CASSPRDSTYEQYF. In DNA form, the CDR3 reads TGTGCCAGCAGCCCAAGGGACTCCACCTACGAGCAGTACTTC.

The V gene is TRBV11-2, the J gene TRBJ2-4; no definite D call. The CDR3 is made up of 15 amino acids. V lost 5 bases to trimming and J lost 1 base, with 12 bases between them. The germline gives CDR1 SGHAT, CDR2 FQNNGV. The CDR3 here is CASSPVRVAKNIQYF. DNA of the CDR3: TGTGCCAGCAGCCCTGTCCGGGTGGCCAAAAACATTCAGTACTTC.

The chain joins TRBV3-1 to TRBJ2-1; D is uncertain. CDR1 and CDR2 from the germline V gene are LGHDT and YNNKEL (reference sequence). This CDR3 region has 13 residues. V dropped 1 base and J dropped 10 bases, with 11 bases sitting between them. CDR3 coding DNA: TGTGCCAGCAGCCAAGGATTCCTGGGGGAGCAGTTCTTC. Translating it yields CASSQGFLGEQFF.

CDR3 residues: CAISEVQGDGAFF. The CDR3 coding sequence is TGTGCCATCAGTGAGGTTCAGGGGGATGGAGCTTTCTTT. The chain couples TRBV10-3 to TRBJ1-1; TRBD1 matches at 7 bases. The CDR3 loop spans 13 amino acids. From germline, CDR1 is ENHRY and CDR2 SYGVKD. With V trimmed by 2 bases and J by 10 bases, 7 bases remained unmatched.

The DNA of the CDR3 is TGTGCCAGCAGCTCTTCAGATACGCAGTATTTT. The encoded protein is CASSSSDTQYF. The chain employs TRBV7-1 and TRBJ2-3; D gene ambiguous. TRBV7-1 is noted as an ORF with a role that remains uncertain. This CDR3 has 11 residues. The V gene lost 3 bases and the J gene lost 4 bases, with 2 bases spanning the gap.

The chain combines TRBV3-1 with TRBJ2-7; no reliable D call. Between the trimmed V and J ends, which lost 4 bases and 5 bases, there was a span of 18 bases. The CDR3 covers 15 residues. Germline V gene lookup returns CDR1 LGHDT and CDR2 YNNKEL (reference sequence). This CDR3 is CASSPPWSTVNEQYF. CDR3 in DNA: TGTGCCAGCAGCCCCCCCTGGTCGACGGTCAACGAGCAGTACTTC.

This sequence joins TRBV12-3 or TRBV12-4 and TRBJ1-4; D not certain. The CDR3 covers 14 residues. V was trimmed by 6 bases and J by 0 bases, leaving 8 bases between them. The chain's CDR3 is CASRTGTTNEKLFF. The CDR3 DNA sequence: TGTGCCAGCAGGACCGGGACAACTAATGAAAAACTGTTTTTT.

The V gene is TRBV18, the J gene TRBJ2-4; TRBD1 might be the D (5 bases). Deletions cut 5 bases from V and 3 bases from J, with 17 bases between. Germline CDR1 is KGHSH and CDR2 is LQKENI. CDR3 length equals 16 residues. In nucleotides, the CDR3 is TGTGCCAGCTCATCCCTCCCCGACAGCAGCAAAAACATTCAGTACTTC. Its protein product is CASSSLPDSSKNIQYF.

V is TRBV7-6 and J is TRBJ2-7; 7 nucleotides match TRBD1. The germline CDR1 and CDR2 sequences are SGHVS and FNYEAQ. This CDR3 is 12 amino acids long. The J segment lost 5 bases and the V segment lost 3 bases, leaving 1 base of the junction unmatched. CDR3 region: CASSFGTDEQYF. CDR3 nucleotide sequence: TGTGCCAGCAGCTTCGGGACAGACGAGCAGTACTTC.

This CDR3 reads CASGGQGGYEQYF. CDR3 in DNA: TGTGCCAGCGGTGGACAGGGCGGTTACGAGCAGTACTTC. V gene TRBV2 combines with J gene TRBJ2-7; 8 nucleotides agree with TRBD1. CDR3 length: 13 residues. After removal of 8 bases from V and 4 bases from J, the junction contained 7 bases not matched to a gene. Germline V gene sequence: CDR1 SNHLY, CDR2 FYNNEI.

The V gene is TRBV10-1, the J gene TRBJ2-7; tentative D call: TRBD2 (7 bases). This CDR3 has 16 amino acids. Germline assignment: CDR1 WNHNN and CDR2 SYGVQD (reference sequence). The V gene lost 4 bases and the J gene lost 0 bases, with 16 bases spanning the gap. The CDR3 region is CASSGPGASGSYEQYF. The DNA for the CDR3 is TGCGCCAGCAGTGGCCCAGGGGCTAGCGGCTCCTACGAGCAGTACTTC.

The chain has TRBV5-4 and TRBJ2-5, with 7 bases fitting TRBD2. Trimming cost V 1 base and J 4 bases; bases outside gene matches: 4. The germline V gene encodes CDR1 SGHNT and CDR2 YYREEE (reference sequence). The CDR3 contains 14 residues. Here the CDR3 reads CASSLRLAPETQYF. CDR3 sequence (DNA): TGTGCCAGCAGCTTGAGACTAGCCCCAGAGACCCAGTACTTC.

As DNA, the CDR3 is TGTGCCAGCAGCGGGATGACAGGGGCCTATGGCTACACCTTC. Its protein product is CASSGMTGAYGYTF. This rearrangement joins TRBV3-1 to TRBJ1-2, with 8 positions matching TRBD1. Germline V gives CDR1 LGHDT, CDR2 YNNKEL (reference sequence). The CDR3 is 14 residues long. The V gene end was trimmed by 5 bases and the J gene end by 4 bases; junction bases not matched to a gene: 6.

For the CDR3, the DNA is TGTGCCAGCAGTTACTCGAGGGACGAGCGCTACACCTTC. It encodes CASSYSRDERYTF. The V gene is TRBV6-5, the J gene TRBJ1-2; the D gene is possibly TRBD1 (5 bases). CDR1 is MNHEY, CDR2 SVGAGI, per germline. The CDR3 is made up of 13 amino acids. The V end was cut by 0 bases, the J end by 9 bases, with 11 bases between.

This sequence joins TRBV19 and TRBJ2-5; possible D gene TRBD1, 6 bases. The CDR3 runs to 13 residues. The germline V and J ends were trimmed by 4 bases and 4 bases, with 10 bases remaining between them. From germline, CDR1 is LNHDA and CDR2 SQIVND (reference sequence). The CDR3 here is CASSRARGETQYF. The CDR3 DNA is TGTGCCAGTAGTAGGGCCAGGGGAGAGACCCAGTACTTC. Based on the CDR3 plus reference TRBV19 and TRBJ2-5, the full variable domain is DGGITQSPKYLFRKEGQNVTLSCEQNLNHDAMYWYRQDPGQGLRLIYYSQIVNDFQKGDIAEGYSVSREKKESFPLTVTSAQKNPTAFYLCASSRARGETQYFGPGTRLLVL.

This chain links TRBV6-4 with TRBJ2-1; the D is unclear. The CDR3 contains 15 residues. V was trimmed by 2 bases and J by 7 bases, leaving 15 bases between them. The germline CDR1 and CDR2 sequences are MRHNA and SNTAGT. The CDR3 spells CASSDLNGPRNEQFF. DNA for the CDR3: TGTGCCAGCAGTGACCTGAATGGCCCTCGGAATGAGCAGTTCTTC.

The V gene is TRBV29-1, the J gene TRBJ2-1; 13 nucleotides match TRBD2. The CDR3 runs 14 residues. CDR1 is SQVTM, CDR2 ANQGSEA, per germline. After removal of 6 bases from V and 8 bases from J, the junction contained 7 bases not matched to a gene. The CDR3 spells CSVWTSGSSYEQFF. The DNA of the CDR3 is TGCAGCGTATGGACTAGCGGGAGTTCCTATGAGCAGTTCTTC.

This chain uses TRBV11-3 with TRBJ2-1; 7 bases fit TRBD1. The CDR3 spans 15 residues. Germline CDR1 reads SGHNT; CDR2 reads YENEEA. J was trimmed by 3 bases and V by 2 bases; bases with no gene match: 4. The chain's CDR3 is CASSLRGGFYNEQFF. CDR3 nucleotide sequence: TGTGCCAGCAGCTTAAGAGGGGGCTTCTACAATGAGCAGTTCTTC.

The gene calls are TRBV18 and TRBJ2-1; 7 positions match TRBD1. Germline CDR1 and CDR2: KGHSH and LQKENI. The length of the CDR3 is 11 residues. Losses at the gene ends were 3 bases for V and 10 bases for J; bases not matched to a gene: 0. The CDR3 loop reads CASSPDREQFF. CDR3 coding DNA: TGTGCCAGCTCACCGGACAGGGAGCAGTTCTTC.